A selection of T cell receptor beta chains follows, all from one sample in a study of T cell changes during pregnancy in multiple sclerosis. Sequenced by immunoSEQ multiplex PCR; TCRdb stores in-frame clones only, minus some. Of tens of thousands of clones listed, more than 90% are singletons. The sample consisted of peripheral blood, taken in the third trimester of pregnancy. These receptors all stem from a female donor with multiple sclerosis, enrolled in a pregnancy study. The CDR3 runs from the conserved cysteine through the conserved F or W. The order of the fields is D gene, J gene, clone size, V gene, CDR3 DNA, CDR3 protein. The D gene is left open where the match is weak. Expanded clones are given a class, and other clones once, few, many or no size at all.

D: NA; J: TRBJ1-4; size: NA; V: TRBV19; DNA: TGTGCCAGTAGTAACAGCCCAACTAATGAAAAACTGTTTTTT; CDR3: CASSNSPTNEKLFF
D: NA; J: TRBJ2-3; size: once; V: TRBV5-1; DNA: TGCGCCAGCAGCGTAGAGCGGGTGAGCACAGATACGCAGTATTTT; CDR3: CASSVERVSTDTQYF
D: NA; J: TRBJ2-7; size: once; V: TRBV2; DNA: TGTGCCAGCAAGGACAGACCCTACGAGCAGTACTTC; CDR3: CASKDRPYEQYF
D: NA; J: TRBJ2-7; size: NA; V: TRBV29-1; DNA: TGCAGCGTTGACAAGGGAGAGGTCGAGCAGTACTTC; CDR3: CSVDKGEVEQYF
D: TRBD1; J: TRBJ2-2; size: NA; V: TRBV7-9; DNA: TGTGCCAGCAGCAAACAGGGGGCGCTGGACACCGGGGAGCTGTTTTTT; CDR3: CASSKQGALDTGELFF
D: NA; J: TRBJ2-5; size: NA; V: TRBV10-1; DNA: TGCGCCAGCAGCCCCGGACAGCCAGCGGAGACCCAGTACTTC; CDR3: CASSPGQPAETQYF
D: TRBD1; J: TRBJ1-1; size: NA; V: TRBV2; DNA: TGTGCCAGCGCGGGGACAGGGGGCACTGAAGCTTTCTTT; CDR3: CASAGTGGTEAFF
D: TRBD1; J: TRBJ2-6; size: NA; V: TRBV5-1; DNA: TGCGCCAGCAGCTCGGACAGGGGCACTGGGGCCAACGTCCTGACTTTC; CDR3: CASSSDRGTGANVLTF
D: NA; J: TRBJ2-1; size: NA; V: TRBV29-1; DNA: TGCAGCGCCTCCGGGACACCTGATTCCTACAATGAGCAGTTCTTC; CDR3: CSASGTPDSYNEQFF
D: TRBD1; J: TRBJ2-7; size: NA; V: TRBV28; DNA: TGTGCCAGCAGTTTATTCGGACAGGGATACGAGCAGTACTTC; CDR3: CASSLFGQGYEQYF
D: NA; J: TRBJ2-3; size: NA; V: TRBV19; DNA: TGTGCCAGTAGTGTACAGGGAAGAGGGCCAACAGATACGCAGTATTTT; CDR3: CASSVQGRGPTDTQYF
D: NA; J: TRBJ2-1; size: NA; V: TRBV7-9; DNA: TGTGCCAGCAGCTTAGTGACATTTCGCTCCTACAATGAGCAGTTCTTC; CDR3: CASSLVTFRSYNEQFF
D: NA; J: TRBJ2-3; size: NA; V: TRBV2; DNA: TGTGCCAGCAAACAGGGTACGCAGTATTTT; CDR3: CASKQGTQYF
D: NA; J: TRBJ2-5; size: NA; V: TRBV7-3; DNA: TGTGCCAGCAGCTTAGGACACGGGTACCAAGAGACCCAGTACTTC; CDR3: CASSLGHGYQETQYF
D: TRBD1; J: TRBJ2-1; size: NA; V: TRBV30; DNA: TGTGCCTGGAGTGTACAGGGGGTCGGTGAGCAGTTCTTC; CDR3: CAWSVQGVGEQFF
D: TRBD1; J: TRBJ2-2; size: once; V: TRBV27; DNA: TGTGCCAGCAGTACCAGGACAGGGATCACCGGGGAGCTGTTTTTT; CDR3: CASSTRTGITGELFF
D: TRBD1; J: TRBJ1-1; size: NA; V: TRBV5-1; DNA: TGCGCCAGCAGCGACAGGGTGAACACTGAAGCTTTCTTT; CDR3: CASSDRVNTEAFF
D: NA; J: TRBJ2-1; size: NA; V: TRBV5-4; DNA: TGTGCCAGCAGCTTGGGGGGGCACAGTGGATACAATGAGCAGTTCTTC; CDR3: CASSLGGHSGYNEQFF
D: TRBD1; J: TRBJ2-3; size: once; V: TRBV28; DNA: TGTGCCAGCAGTTTACCCGAGGGGGCGCGGTGGGGGGATACGCAGTATTTT; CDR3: CASSLPEGARWGDTQYF
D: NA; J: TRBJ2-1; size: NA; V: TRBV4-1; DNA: TGCGCCAGCAGCAAAGGAAATTGGGAGATTGACAATGAGCAGTTCTTC; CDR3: CASSKGNWEIDNEQFF
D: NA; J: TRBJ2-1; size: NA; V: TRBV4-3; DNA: TGCGCCAGCAGCCAAGATAAGGCTCTAGCGAGGAATGAGCAGTTCTTC; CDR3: CASSQDKALARNEQFF
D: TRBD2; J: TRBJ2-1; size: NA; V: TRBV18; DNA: TGTGCCAGCTCACCACCGGGACTAGCGGGAATCAGGCAGTTCTTC; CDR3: CASSPPGLAGIRQFF
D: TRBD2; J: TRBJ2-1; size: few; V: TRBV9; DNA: TGTGCCAGCAGCGTAGGAGGACGGGAGGGAGCGAATGAGCAGTTCTTC; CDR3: CASSVGGREGANEQFF
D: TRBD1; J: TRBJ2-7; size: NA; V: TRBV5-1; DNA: TGCGCCAGCAGCTTTGGATCCCCTCGACAGGGCCCCTACGAGCAGTACTTC; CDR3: CASSFGSPRQGPYEQYF
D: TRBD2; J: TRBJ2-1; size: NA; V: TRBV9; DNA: TGTGCCAGCAGCCCCCGGGGGGGCGGGGAACACTACAATGAGCAGTTCTTC; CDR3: CASSPRGGGEHYNEQFF
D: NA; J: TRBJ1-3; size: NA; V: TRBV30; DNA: TGTGCCTGGAGTGGGGCCGGGGGGTACGGAAACACCATATATTTT; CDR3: CAWSGAGGYGNTIYF
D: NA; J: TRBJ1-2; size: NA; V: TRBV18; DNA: TGTGCCAGCTCACCAGGGCAGAGTAACTATGGCTACACCTTC; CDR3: CASSPGQSNYGYTF
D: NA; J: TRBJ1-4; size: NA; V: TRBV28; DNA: TGTGCCAGCAGCCGAGGCAGCGACCAAGCAGAAAAACTGTTTTTT; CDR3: CASSRGSDQAEKLFF
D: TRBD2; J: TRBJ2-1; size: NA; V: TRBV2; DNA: TGTGCCAGCAGTGAAGCGAGACTAGCGGGAAATGAGCAGTTCTTC; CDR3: CASSEARLAGNEQFF
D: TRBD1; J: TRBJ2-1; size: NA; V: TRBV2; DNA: TGTGCCAGCATTGAGGACAGGGGTACGGATGAGCAGTTCTTC; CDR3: CASIEDRGTDEQFF
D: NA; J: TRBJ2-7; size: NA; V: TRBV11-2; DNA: TGTGCCAGCAGCTTCCCAGGGGCCTACGAGCAGTACTTC; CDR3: CASSFPGAYEQYF
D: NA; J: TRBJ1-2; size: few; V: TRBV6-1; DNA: TGTGCCAGCAGTCCCGGGGGGCCCTATGGCTACACCTTC; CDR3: CASSPGGPYGYTF
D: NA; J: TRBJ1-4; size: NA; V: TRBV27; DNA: TGTGCCAGCAGTCCACAGGGAGCTAATGAAAAACTGTTTTTT; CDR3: CASSPQGANEKLFF
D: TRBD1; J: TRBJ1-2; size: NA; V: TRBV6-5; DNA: TGTGCCAGCAGCCCGACAGGGTTTGGTGGCTACACCTTC; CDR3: CASSPTGFGGYTF
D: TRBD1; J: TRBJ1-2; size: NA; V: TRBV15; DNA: TGTGCCACCAGCAGAGTGGGACAGGGGGCGGTTAGGTATGGCTACACCTTC; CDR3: CATSRVGQGAVRYGYTF
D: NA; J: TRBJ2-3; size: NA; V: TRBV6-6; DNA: TGTGCCAGCAGTCACCGGGACTCCTTCACAGATACGCAGTATTTT; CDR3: CASSHRDSFTDTQYF
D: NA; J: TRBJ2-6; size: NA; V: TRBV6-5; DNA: TGTGCCAGCAGTTCGTGGTCGGGAGCTGGGGCCAACGTCCTGACTTTC; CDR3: CASSSWSGAGANVLTF
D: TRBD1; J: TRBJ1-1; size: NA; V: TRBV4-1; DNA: TGCGCCAGCAGCGTCCGGGACAGGGGGTTGGGGAACACTGAAGCTTTCTTT; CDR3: CASSVRDRGLGNTEAFF
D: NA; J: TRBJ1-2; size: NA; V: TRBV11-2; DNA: TGTGCCAGCAGCTTAGAATCAAACCTACATGGCTACACCTTC; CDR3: CASSLESNLHGYTF
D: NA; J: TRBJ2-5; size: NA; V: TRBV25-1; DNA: TGTGCCAGCTCCCGGGACACAGAGACCCAGTACTTC; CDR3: CASSRDTETQYF
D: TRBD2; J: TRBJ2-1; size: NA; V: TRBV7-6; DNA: TGTGCCAGCAGCTTAGGGGAGGGCAATGAGCAGTTCTTC; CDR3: CASSLGEGNEQFF